The subject of this entry is one T cell receptor (beta chain). This clone's antigen is unknown. The input lacks base qualities; no much larger clone sits a single base away. The label giving this sample's treatment or condition can be read as: in vitro stimulation with specific CMV peptide epitopes to enrich CMV-specific T cells. The instrument given in TCRdb is Illumina HiSeq 1500. The raw public reads went through TCRdb reprocessing: fastp at Q25, MiXCR clone calling, in-frame beta chains kept. Every CDR3 protein is listed once, alongside the most common genes and DNA of its rows. This sample comprises some 700,000 distinct CDR3 sequences, roughly 33% of them detected only once. Approximately 18% of the sample is held by the ten biggest clonotypes. This specimen comes from a study of T cell repertoires in cytomegalovirus infection (dated by TCRdb to about 2019). Study-level background: Alongside well-studied HLA-B-restricted epitopes, the peptide stimulations were aimed at recently identified HLA-C-restricted CMV epitopes, whose presentation resists viral immunomodulation. The HLA type of each donor mattered for the analysis, because public TCR beta signatures pointed to carriage of CMV infection along with the matching HLA type. Beyond this particular receptor, the publication reports: The ex vivo response was dominated by HLA-C-restricted CMV-specific TCR beta clonotypes, which also provided the single most frequent clonotype in two of eight donors. Cumulative frequency of public TCR beta family members discriminated carriers of CMV infection plus the relevant HLA type in this cohort and an independent 352-donor cohort.

CDR1 and CDR2 are drawn from the germline V gene (reference sequence): DFQATT, SNEGSKA. Trimming at the junction amounts to 1 base on V and 4 bases on J, and the germline ends lie 14 bases apart. Counted from cysteine to phenylalanine, this CDR3 has 15 amino acids. Solely the CDR3 DNA is kept, with 45 bases framed from the first base. Specimen: cultured PBMCs, collected from culture after CMV antigen stimulation. The origin of this receptor is a human donor in good health (CMV status not recorded). Some clones in this sample may be carry-over from other donors' samples. The sequence joins TRBV20-1 to TRBJ1-5; the D gene is perhaps TRBD1, on 5 matching bases. The CDR3 reads CSARAPGRLNQPQHF. The bases are TGCAGTGCTAGAGCCCCGGGACGGCTAAATCAGCCCCAGCATTTT.